What follows are 8 T cell receptor beta chains derived from one specimen sequenced in a study of T cells in Graves' hyperthyroidism and ophthalmopathy (dated by TCRdb to between 2019 and 2020). Library preparation employed multiplex PCR. TCRdb shows the sequencer as Illumina HiSeq 2000. The TCR beta CDR3 regions were amplified from RNA transcripts. The first round of RT-PCR for the TCR CDR3 was performed with the HTBI primer set and the Qiagen OneStep RT-PCR kit. TCRdb itself trimmed the public reads at Q25 with fastp, ran MiXCR and retained productive beta chains. Rows with a matching CDR3 protein are joined into one entry that keeps the most common DNA and genes. The sample table lists 300,000 to 400,000 distinct CDR3 sequences, roughly 13% of them with a count of one. The ten biggest clones cover approximately 9.9% of the sample. The sample consisted of blood. These receptors all stem from a woman aged 55-70 years with Graves' hyperthyroidism.

The rearrangement joins TRBV12-3 or TRBV12-4 to TRBJ1-3, with 9 nucleotides matching TRBD1. J gave up 4 bases and V 5 bases, and 6 bases lay outside the gene matches. The CDR3 runs 15 residues. The CDR3 DNA sequence: TGTGCCAGCAGTCCACAGGGGGCGCGGGGAAACACCATATATTTT. It codes for CASSPQGARGNTIYF.

This clonotype was detected many times. V and J are TRBV20-1 and TRBJ2-1; TRBD2 agrees at 13 bases. CDR1 and CDR2 from the germline V gene are DFQATT and SNEGSKA (reference sequence). Trimming removed 1 base from V and 1 base from J; junction bases left unmatched: 7. This CDR3 comprises 18 residues. Here the CDR3 reads CSARAGPGLAGSYNEQFF. The CDR3 DNA is TGCAGTGCTAGAGCGGGCCCGGGACTAGCGGGATCCTACAATGAGCAGTTCTTC.

This rearrangement joins TRBV10-3 to TRBJ2-7; 13 bases match TRBD2. In germline, CDR1 is ENHRY, CDR2 SYGVKD. This CDR3 region has 15 residues. V was clipped by 5 bases and J by 4 bases; unmatched bases: 5. CDR3 residues: CAISPGTSGIYEQYF. CDR3 bases: TGTGCCATCAGTCCCGGGACTAGCGGGATATACGAGCAGTACTTC.

This clonotype was seen repeatedly, ten times or more. V and J are TRBV24-1 and TRBJ1-1; TRBD1 aligns across 9 bases. J gave up 5 bases and V 2 bases, and 2 bases lay outside the gene matches. The CDR3 sequence is 14 residues long. Per the germline V gene, CDR1 is KGHDR and CDR2 is SFDVKD. CDR3 sequence (DNA): TGTGCCACCAGTGATTCACAGGGGGCGACTGAAGCTTTCTTT. As protein: CATSDSQGATEAFF.

The J gene is TRBJ2-2, the V gene TRBV19; tentative D call: TRBD2 (5 bases). Germline values: CDR1 LNHDA, CDR2 SQIVND (reference sequence). V was trimmed by 3 bases and J by 2 bases, leaving 10 bases between them. The CDR3 consists of 15 residues. The CDR3, as DNA: TGTGCCAGTAGTATCCCTAGCATTAACACCGGGGAGCTGTTTTTT. Amino acids: CASSIPSINTGELFF.

In this sample, this clonotype turned up many times. This rearrangement joins TRBV3-1 to TRBJ2-1; TRBD2 matches 13 bases. CDR3 size: 17 residues. V shed 4 bases and J 2 bases; nucleotides not matched to a gene: 5. CDR1 is LGHDT and CDR2 is YNNKEL in the germline V gene (reference sequence). The CDR3 DNA sequence: TGTGCCAGCAGCCTACGACTAGCGGGAGGAACCTACAATGAGCAGTTCTTC. Residues: CASSLRLAGGTYNEQFF.

The V gene is TRBV13, the J gene TRBJ2-3; D unclear. This CDR3 has 15 residues. Looked up from germline, CDR1 is PRHDT and CDR2 is FYEKMQ (reference sequence). V dropped 0 bases and J dropped 6 bases, with 13 bases sitting between them. The CDR3 protein is CASSLGNQMGDTQYF. The DNA for the CDR3 is TGTGCCAGCAGCTTAGGCAACCAGATGGGTGATACGCAGTATTTT.

This clonotype turned up a few times. This chain joins TRBV27 and TRBJ2-2; D gene unclear. Germline-derived CDR1 and CDR2 are MNHEY and SMNVEV (reference sequence). This CDR3 comprises 13 residues. V was trimmed by 8 bases and J by 5 bases, leaving 12 bases between them. Written as DNA, the CDR3 is TGTGCCAGCGGCCTCTATAGTACCGGGGAGCTGTTTTTT. Its protein is CASGLYSTGELFF.